This TCR beta chain is from a study of blood T cell repertoires in COVID-19. Some clones are missing from TCRdb's copy, which holds only in-frame ones; the method was immunoSEQ multiplex PCR. The table lists 200,000 to 300,000 clones, around 86% of them singletons. This clone was counted a single time. This receptor was taken from an older man with acute or convalescent COVID-19. The sequenced material came from peripheral blood.

The CDR3 reads CASSYLAAKEQYF. The CDR3 DNA reads TGTGCCAGCAGTTACCTAGCCGCCAAGGAGCAGTACTTC. This rearrangement joins TRBV28 to TRBJ2-7; tentatively, D is TRBD2 (5 bases). V lost 4 bases and J lost 7, with 14 bases in between. Germline assignment: CDR1 MDHEN and CDR2 SYDVKM. This CDR3 spans 13 amino acids.